The source of this TCR beta chain is a study of blood T cell repertoires in COVID-19. On the study more broadly: Whether acute or convalescent, the COVID-19 samples came from the United States, Italy and Spain. T cells, B-cell-depleted T cells, or PBMCs provided the cDNA or gDNA that served as material.

Authors' analysis steps: Estimates of nucleated cell counts were drawn from the amplification of reference gene primers. Sequencing was performed with immunoSEQ multiplex PCR; in TCRdb, only in-frame clones are kept and a portion is missing. Clone size and V and J calls were adopted from that table, with D and trimming inferred from the DNA. In the table there are 97,000 or so clones, 60% to 85% of which are singletons. Germline V gene lookup returns CDR1 KGHSH and CDR2 LQKENI. Trimming cost V 7 bases and J 0 bases; bases outside gene matches: 8. This CDR3 has 15 amino acids. Sequencing was performed on peripheral blood. The chain recombines TRBV18 with TRBJ1-2; 7 bases agree with TRBD1. The sequence was collected from a woman aged 80 or over with active or convalescent COVID-19. CDR3 in DNA: TGTGCCAGCTTCAGAGACAGGGATCCTAACTATGGCTACACCTTC. Encoded protein: CASFRDRDPNYGYTF.